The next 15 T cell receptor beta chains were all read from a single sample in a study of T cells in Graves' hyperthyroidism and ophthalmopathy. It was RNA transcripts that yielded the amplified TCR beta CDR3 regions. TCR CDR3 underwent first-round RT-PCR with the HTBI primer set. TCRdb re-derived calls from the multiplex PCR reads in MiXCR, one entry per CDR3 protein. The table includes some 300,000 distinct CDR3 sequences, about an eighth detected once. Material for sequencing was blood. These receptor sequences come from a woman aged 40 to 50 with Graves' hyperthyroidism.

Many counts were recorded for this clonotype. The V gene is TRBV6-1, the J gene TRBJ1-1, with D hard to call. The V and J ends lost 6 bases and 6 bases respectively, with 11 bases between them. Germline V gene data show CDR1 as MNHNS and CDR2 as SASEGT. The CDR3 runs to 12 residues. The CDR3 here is CASRRGGAEAFF. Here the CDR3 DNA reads TGTGCCAGCAGACGAGGTGGGGCTGAAGCTTTCTTT.

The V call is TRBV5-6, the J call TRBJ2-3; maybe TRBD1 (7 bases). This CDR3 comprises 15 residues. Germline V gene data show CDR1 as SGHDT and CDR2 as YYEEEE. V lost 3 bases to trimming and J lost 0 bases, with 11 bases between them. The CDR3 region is CASSSQGGSTDTQYF. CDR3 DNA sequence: TGTGCCAGCAGCTCCCAGGGGGGTAGCACAGATACGCAGTATTTT.

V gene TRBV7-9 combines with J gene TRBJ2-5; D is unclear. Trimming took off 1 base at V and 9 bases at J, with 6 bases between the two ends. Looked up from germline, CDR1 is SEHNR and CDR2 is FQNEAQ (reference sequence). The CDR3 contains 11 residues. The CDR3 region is CASSLDRAQYF. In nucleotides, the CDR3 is TGTGCCAGCAGCTTAGATCGGGCCCAGTACTTC.

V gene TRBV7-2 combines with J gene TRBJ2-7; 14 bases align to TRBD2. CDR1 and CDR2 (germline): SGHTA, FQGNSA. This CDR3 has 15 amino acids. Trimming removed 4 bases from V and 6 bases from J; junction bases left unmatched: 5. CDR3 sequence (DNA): TGTGCCAGCAGCTGGGGGACTAGCGGGAGCGGCGAGCAGTACTTC. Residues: CASSWGTSGSGEQYF.

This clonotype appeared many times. The CDR3 protein is CASRWAGRTPEAFF. The CDR3 nucleotides are TGCGCCAGCAGATGGGCCGGGCGGACCCCTGAAGCTTTCTTT. The chain has TRBV5-1 and TRBJ1-1; no clear D gene. Germline CDR1 reads SGHRS; CDR2 reads YFSETQ. There are 14 residues in the CDR3. V was clipped by 5 bases and J by 6 bases, with 17 bases between them.

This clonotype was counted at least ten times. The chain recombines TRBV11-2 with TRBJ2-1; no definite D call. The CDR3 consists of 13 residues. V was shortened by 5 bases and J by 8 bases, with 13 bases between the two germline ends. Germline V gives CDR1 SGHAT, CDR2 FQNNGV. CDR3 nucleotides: TGTGCCAGCAGCCTCGAACCCGGGTATGAGCAGTTCTTC. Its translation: CASSLEPGYEQFF.

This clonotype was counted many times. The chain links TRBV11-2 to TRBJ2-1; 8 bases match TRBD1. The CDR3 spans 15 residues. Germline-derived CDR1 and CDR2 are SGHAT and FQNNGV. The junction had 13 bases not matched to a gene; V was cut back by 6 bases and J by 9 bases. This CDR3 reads CASRYMDRERSEQFF. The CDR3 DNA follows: TGTGCCAGCAGATACATGGACAGGGAGAGGAGTGAGCAGTTCTTC. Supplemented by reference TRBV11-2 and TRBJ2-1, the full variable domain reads EAGVAQSPRYKIIEKRQSVAFWCNPISGHATLYWYQQILGQGPKLLIQFQNNGVVDDSQLPKDRFSAERLKGVDSTLKIQPAKLEDSAVYLCASRYMDRERSEQFFGPGTRLTVL.

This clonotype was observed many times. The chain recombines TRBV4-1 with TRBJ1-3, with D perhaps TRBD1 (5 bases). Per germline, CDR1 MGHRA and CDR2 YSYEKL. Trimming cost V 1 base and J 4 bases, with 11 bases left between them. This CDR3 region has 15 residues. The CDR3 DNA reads TGCGCCAGCAGCCAAGTTGGGGGAGTCGGAAACACCATATATTTT. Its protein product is CASSQVGGVGNTIYF.

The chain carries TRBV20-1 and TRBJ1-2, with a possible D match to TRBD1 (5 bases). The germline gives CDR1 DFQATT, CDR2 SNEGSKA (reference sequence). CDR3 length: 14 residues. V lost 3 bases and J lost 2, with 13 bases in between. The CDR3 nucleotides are TGCAGTGCTAGGGGGGGGGGATTCAACTATGGCTACACCTTC. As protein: CSARGGGFNYGYTF.

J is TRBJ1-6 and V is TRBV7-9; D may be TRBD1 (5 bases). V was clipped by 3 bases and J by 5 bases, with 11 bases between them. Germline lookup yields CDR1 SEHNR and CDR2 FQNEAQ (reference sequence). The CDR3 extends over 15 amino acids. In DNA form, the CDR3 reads TGTGCCAGCAGCTTGTTGGGGCAGAATAATTCACCCCTCCACTTT. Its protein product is CASSLLGQNNSPLHF.

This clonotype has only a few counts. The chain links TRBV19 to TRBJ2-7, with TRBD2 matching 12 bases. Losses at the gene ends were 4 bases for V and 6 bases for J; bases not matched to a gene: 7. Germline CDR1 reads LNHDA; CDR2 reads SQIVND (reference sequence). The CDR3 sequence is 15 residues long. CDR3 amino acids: CASSSLAGGASEQYF. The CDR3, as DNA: TGTGCCAGTAGTAGCCTAGCGGGAGGGGCCAGCGAGCAGTACTTC.

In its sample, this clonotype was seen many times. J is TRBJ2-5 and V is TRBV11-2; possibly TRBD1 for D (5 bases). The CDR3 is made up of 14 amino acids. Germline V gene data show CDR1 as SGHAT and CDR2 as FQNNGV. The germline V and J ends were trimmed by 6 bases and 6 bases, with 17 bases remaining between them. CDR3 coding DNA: TGTGCCAGCAGGACCTCCGACAGAATAAAGACCCAGTACTTC. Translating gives CASRTSDRIKTQYF.

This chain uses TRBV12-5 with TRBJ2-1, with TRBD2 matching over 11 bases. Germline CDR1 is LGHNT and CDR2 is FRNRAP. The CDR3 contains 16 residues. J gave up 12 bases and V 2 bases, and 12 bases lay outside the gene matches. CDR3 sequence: CASGLTNSLAGESQFF. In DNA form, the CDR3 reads TGTGCTAGTGGTTTGACAAATTCACTAGCGGGAGAATCGCAGTTCTTC.

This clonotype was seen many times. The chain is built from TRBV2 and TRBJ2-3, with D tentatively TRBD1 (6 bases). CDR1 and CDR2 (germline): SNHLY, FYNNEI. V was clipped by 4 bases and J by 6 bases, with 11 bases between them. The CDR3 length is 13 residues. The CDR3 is CASSGGPSDTQYF. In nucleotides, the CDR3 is TGTGCCAGCAGTGGGGGGCCCTCTGATACGCAGTATTTT.

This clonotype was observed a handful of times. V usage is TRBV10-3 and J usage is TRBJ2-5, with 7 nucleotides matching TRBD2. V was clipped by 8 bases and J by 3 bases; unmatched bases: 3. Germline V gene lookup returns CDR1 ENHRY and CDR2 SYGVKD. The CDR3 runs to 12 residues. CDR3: CAIGAGEETQYF. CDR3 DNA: TGTGCCATCGGTGCGGGAGAAGAGACCCAGTACTTC.